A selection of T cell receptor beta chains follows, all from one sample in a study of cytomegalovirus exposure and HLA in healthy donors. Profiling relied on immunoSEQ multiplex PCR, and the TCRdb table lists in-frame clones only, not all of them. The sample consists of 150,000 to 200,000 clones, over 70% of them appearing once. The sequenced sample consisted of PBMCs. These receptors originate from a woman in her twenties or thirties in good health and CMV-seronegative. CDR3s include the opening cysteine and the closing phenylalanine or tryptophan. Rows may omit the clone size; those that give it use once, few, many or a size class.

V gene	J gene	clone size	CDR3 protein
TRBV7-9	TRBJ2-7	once	CASSVRNSYEQYF
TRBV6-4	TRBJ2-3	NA	CASSDGTSGADTQYF
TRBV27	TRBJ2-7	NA	CASSLGGGLSYEQYF
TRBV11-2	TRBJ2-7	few	CASSVDRDRSYEQYF
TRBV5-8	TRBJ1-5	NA	CASSLAAGSIVNQPQHF
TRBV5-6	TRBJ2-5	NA	CASSSSGGETQYF
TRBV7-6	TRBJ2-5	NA	CATAPVTQYF
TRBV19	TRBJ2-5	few	CASSMSFQETQYF
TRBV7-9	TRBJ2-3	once	CASSWGRTESMDTQYF
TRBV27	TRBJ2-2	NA	CASSSTSSGRFTGELFF
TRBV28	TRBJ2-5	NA	CASLRASGETQYF
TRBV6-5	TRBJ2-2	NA	CASREQLKGGELFF
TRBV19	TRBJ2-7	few	CASSIARGAYEQYF
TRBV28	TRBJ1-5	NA	CASSLSWTHSNQPQHF
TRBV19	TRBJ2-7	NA	CASSLAGGRATSEQYF
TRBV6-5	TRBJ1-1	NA	CASSSMTGGIAEAFF
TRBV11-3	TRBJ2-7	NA	CASSSSSYEQYF
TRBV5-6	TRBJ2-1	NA	CASSLPGTGVRFF
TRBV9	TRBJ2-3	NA	CASSDPSRGYVTDTQYF
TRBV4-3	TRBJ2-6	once	CASSRGRSSGANGLTF
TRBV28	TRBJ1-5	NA	CASSSSTVWPQHF
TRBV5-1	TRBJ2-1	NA	CASSLYGGQGPYNEQFF
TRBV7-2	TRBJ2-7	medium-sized	CASSSTQGYEQYF
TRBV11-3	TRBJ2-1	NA	CASSPQAGTHNEQFF
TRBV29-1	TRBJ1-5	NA	CSVEEDQGQPQHF
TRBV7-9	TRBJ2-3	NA	CASSPYSLSGGGTDTQYF